A selection of T cell receptor beta chains follows, all from one sample in a study of early T cells in non-severe SARS-CoV-2 infection. Using its own MiXCR run on the 5' RACE reads, TCRdb lists one record per CDR3 protein. The table includes roughly 72,000 distinct CDR3 sequences, roughly 12% detected once. Sequencing was carried out using whole blood. These receptor sequences come from an adult who was a healthcare worker with PCR-confirmed SARS-CoV-2 infection or an uninfected control (not recorded which). Both conserved end residues are part of each CDR3. A D gene is named only where the DNA matches it firmly. Clone size, where shown, is once, few, many, or a class for clones that have expanded.

d_gene: .; v_gene: TRBV20-1; j_gene: TRBJ2-2; abundance: few; CDR3nt: TGCAGTGCTAGAGATGATACGGGCGGCCTCGGGGAGCTGTTTTTT; CDR3aa: CSARDDTGGLGELFF
d_gene: TRBD1; v_gene: TRBV12-3/TRBV12-4; j_gene: TRBJ2-7; abundance: .; CDR3nt: TGTGCCAGCAGTCCTAGACAGGGGGGCTACGAGCAGTACTTC; CDR3aa: CASSPRQGGYEQYF
d_gene: .; v_gene: TRBV20-1; j_gene: TRBJ1-2; abundance: .; CDR3nt: TGCAGTGCTAGGGGCTTCGGGGGAAGAGATGGCTACACCTTC; CDR3aa: CSARGFGGRDGYTF
d_gene: TRBD2; v_gene: TRBV5-1; j_gene: TRBJ2-5; abundance: .; CDR3nt: TGCGCCAGCAGCTTGGCGGGGGGGCCGGGAACCGAGACCCAGTACTTC; CDR3aa: CASSLAGGPGTETQYF
d_gene: .; v_gene: TRBV20-1; j_gene: TRBJ2-7; abundance: many; CDR3nt: TGCAGTGCCTCTCTTAGGCAGCGTCGAGACCGTAGCTCCTACGAGCAGTACTTC; CDR3aa: CSASLRQRRDRSSYEQYF
d_gene: TRBD1; v_gene: TRBV7-9; j_gene: TRBJ2-3; abundance: many; CDR3nt: TGTGCCACCTCGGGACAGGAAAGCACAGATACGCAGTATTTT; CDR3aa: CATSGQESTDTQYF
d_gene: .; v_gene: TRBV5-1; j_gene: TRBJ1-4; abundance: .; CDR3nt: TGCGCCAGCAGCTTGGGGGACACCGGTAATGAAAAACTGTTTTTT; CDR3aa: CASSLGDTGNEKLFF
d_gene: .; v_gene: TRBV6-5; j_gene: TRBJ2-2; abundance: .; CDR3nt: TGTGCCAGCAGCCCCTGGCGAGAGGGCAAGGAGCTGTTTTTT; CDR3aa: CASSPWREGKELFF
d_gene: .; v_gene: TRBV6-2/TRBV6-3; j_gene: TRBJ1-2; abundance: .; CDR3nt: TGTGCCAGCAGGCTGCCGGGACAACGATATGGCTACACCTTC; CDR3aa: CASRLPGQRYGYTF
d_gene: TRBD1; v_gene: TRBV10-3; j_gene: TRBJ2-7; abundance: many; CDR3nt: TGTGCCATCAGTGGGGGACAGAACTACGAGCAGTACTTC; CDR3aa: CAISGGQNYEQYF
d_gene: .; v_gene: TRBV7-9; j_gene: TRBJ1-2; abundance: few; CDR3nt: TGTGCCAGCAGCTTATGGAACTATGGCTACACCTTC; CDR3aa: CASSLWNYGYTF
d_gene: TRBD2; v_gene: TRBV20-1; j_gene: TRBJ2-7; abundance: .; CDR3nt: TGCAGTGCTAGCGCCCCCGGACTAGCGGGATCCTACGAGCAGTACTTC; CDR3aa: CSASAPGLAGSYEQYF
d_gene: .; v_gene: TRBV20-1; j_gene: TRBJ2-3; abundance: many; CDR3nt: TGCAGTGCTAGAGATACACAGGGAAACCCAGATACGCAGTATTTT; CDR3aa: CSARDTQGNPDTQYF
d_gene: .; v_gene: TRBV24-1; j_gene: TRBJ1-2; abundance: .; CDR3nt: TGTGCCACCACTGACGCCACCGGGGACGGACTTTGGGACTATGGCTACACCTTC; CDR3aa: CATTDATGDGLWDYGYTF
d_gene: .; v_gene: TRBV11-2; j_gene: TRBJ1-2; abundance: many; CDR3nt: TGTGCCAGCAGCTTTGGTATGGGCTACACCTTC; CDR3aa: CASSFGMGYTF
d_gene: TRBD1; v_gene: TRBV6-2/TRBV6-3; j_gene: TRBJ1-2; abundance: many; CDR3nt: TGTGCCAGCACCCGACAGGGGCGCAACTATGGCTACACCTTC; CDR3aa: CASTRQGRNYGYTF
d_gene: .; v_gene: TRBV29-1; j_gene: TRBJ1-2; abundance: .; CDR3nt: TGCAGCGTTGAAACAAGGCCCAACTATGGCTACACCTTC; CDR3aa: CSVETRPNYGYTF
d_gene: .; v_gene: TRBV3-1; j_gene: TRBJ2-7; abundance: many; CDR3nt: TGTGCCAGCAGCCCCAGCTTGAAGCACGAGCAGTACTTC; CDR3aa: CASSPSLKHEQYF
d_gene: .; v_gene: TRBV29-1; j_gene: TRBJ1-1; abundance: .; CDR3nt: TGCAGCGGGGAGGATTGGACTGAAGCTTTCTTT; CDR3aa: CSGEDWTEAFF
d_gene: .; v_gene: TRBV20-1; j_gene: TRBJ2-1; abundance: few; CDR3nt: TGCAGTGCTAGAGAGCTGTCTATTAGTTACAATGAGCAGTTCTTC; CDR3aa: CSARELSISYNEQFF
d_gene: .; v_gene: TRBV28; j_gene: TRBJ1-5; abundance: .; CDR3nt: TGTGCCAGCAGTTACCCCGGGCAGCCCCAGCATTTT; CDR3aa: CASSYPGQPQHF
d_gene: TRBD2; v_gene: TRBV6-2/TRBV6-3; j_gene: TRBJ2-3; abundance: .; CDR3nt: TGTGCCAGCAGTGCAGCGGGGGGGCGGTACCAAGACACAGATACGCAGTATTTT; CDR3aa: CASSAAGGRYQDTDTQYF
d_gene: .; v_gene: TRBV25-1; j_gene: TRBJ2-6; abundance: many; CDR3nt: TGTGCCAGCAGCGAGCAGGGAACTGGGGCCAACGTCCTGACTTTC; CDR3aa: CASSEQGTGANVLTF
d_gene: .; v_gene: TRBV6-2/TRBV6-3; j_gene: TRBJ2-3; abundance: few; CDR3nt: TGTGCCAGCAGTTACGGGGGGGCCTCAGATACGCAGTATTTT; CDR3aa: CASSYGGASDTQYF
d_gene: .; v_gene: TRBV9; j_gene: TRBJ2-2; abundance: few; CDR3nt: TGTGCCAGCAGCGAACAGAATTCGAACACCGGGGAGCTGTTTTTT; CDR3aa: CASSEQNSNTGELFF
d_gene: TRBD2; v_gene: TRBV29-1; j_gene: TRBJ2-7; abundance: few; CDR3nt: TGCAGCGTTGGGGAGGGCTACGAGCAGTACTTC; CDR3aa: CSVGEGYEQYF
d_gene: .; v_gene: TRBV29-1; j_gene: TRBJ2-2; abundance: many; CDR3nt: TGCAGCGTTGTAAAAATAACCGGCGGGGAGCTGTTTTTT; CDR3aa: CSVVKITGGELFF
d_gene: .; v_gene: TRBV28; j_gene: TRBJ2-3; abundance: many; CDR3nt: TGTGCCAGCAGTTTGGGGACAGATACGCAGTATTTT; CDR3aa: CASSLGTDTQYF